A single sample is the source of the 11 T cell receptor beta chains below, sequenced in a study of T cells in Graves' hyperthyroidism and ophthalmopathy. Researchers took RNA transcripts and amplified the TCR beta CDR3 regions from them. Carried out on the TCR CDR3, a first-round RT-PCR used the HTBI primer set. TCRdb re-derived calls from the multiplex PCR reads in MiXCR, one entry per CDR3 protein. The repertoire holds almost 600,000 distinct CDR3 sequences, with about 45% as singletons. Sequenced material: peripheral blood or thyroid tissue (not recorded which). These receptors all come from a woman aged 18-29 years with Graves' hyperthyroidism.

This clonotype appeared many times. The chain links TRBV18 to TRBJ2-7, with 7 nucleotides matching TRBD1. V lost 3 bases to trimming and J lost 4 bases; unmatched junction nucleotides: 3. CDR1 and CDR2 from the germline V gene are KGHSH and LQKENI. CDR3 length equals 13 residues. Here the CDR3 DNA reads TGTGCCAGCTCACCCGACAGGGAGTACGAGCAGTACTTC. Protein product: CASSPDREYEQYF.

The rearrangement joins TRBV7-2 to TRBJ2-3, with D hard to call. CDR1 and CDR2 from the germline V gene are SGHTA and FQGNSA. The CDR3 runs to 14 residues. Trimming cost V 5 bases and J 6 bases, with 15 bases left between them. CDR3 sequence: CASSPGPTADTQYF. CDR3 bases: TGTGCCAGCAGCCCTGGGCCTACTGCTGATACGCAGTATTTT.

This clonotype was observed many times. CDR3 sequence (DNA): TGCAGTGCTAGAGATCTAGCGGGAGGAAGTGAGCAGTACTTC. This codes for CSARDLAGGSEQYF. The chain employs TRBV20-1 and TRBJ2-7; TRBD2 aligns across 11 bases. The CDR3 is made up of 14 amino acids. J lost 7 bases, V lost 0 bases, and 5 bases had no gene match. Germline-derived CDR1 and CDR2 are DFQATT and SNEGSKA (reference sequence).

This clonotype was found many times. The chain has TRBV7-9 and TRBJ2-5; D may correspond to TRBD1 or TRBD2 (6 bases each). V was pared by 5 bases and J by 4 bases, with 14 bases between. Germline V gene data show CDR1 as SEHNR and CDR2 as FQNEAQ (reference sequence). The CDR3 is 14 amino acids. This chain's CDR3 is CASSPGAGTETQYF. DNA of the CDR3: TGTGCCAGCAGCCCGGGGGCGGGAACAGAGACCCAGTACTTC.

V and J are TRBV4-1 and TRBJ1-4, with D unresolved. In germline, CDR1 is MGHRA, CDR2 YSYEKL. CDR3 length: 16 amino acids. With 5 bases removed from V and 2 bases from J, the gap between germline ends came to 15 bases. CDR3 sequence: CASSSAAIGTNEKLFF. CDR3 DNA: TGCGCCAGCAGCTCTGCCGCGATCGGGACTAATGAAAAACTGTTTTTT.

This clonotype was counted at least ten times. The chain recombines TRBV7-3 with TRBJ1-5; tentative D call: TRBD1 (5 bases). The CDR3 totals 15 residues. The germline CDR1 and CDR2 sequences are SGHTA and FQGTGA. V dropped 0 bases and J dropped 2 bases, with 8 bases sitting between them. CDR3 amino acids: CASSLTGQGNQPQHF. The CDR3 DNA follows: TGTGCCAGCAGCTTAACGGGGCAGGGCAATCAGCCCCAGCATTTT.

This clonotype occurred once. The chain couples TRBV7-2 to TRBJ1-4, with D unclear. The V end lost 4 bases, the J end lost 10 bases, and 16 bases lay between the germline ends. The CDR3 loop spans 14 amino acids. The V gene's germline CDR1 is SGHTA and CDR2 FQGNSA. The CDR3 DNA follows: TGTGCCAGCAGCTCGACATACAGCTCTGGAAAACTGTTTTTT. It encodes CASSSTYSSGKLFF. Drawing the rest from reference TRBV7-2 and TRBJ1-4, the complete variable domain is GAGVSQSPSNKVTEKGKDVELRCDPISGHTALYWYRQSLGQGLEFLIYFQGNSAPDKSGLPSDRFSAERTGGSVSTLTIQRTQQEDSAVYLCASSSTYSSGKLFFGSGTQLSVL.

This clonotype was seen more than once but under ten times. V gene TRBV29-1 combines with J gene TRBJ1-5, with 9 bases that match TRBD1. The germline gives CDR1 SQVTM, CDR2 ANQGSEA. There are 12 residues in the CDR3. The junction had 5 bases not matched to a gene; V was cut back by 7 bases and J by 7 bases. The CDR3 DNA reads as TGCAGCGCGGACAGGGGTGTCCAGCCCCAGCATTTT. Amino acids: CSADRGVQPQHF. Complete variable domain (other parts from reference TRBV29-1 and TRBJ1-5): SAVISQKPSRDICQRGTSLTIQCQVDSQVTMMFWYRQQPGQSLTLIATANQGSEATYESGFVIDKFPISRPNLTFSTLTVSNMSPEDSSIYLCSADRGVQPQHFGDGTRLSIL.

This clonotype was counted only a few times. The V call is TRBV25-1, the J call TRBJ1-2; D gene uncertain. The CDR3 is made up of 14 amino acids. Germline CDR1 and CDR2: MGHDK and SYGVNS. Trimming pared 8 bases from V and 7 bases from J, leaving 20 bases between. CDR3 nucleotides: TGTGCCAGCTCACCACCGGGCCGATCTCCTGGCTACACCTTC. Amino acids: CASSPPGRSPGYTF.

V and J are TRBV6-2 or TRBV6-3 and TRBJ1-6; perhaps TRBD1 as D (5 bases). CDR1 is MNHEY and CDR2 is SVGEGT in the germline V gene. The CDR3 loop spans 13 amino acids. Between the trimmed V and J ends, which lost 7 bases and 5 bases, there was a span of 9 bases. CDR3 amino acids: CASKRGNNSPLHF. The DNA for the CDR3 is TGTGCCAGCAAACGGGGGAATAATTCACCCCTCCACTTT.

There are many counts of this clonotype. The CDR3: CSASWDRGAYEQYF. CDR3 coding DNA: TGCAGTGCTAGCTGGGACAGGGGGGCCTACGAGCAGTACTTC. This chain links TRBV20-1 with TRBJ2-7; TRBD1 aligns across 11 bases. Germline values: CDR1 DFQATT, CDR2 SNEGSKA (reference sequence). This CDR3 region has 14 residues. Germline trimming cut 3 bases from V and 2 bases from J; bases unmatched to any gene: 3.